This entry lists 31 T cell receptor beta chains sequenced from one sample in a study of cytomegalovirus exposure and HLA in healthy donors. Researchers ran the PCR with 60 Vbeta and 13 Jbeta primers. Profiling relied on immunoSEQ multiplex PCR, and the TCRdb table lists in-frame clones only, not all of them. The table has under 200,000 clones, more than 60% seen once. Sample: PBMCs. Source of these receptors: a woman aged 25 to 39 in good health and CMV-seronegative.

Details on this clone: Other nucleotide sequences from this sample produce the same CDR3. The chain employs TRBV9 and TRBJ1-6; D is unclear. V was clipped by 2 bases and J by 0 bases, with 6 bases between them. The CDR3 runs to 15 residues. CDR1 and CDR2 (germline): SGDLS, YYNGEE. The DNA for the CDR3 is TGTGCCAGCAGCGTGGCAAGCTCCTATAATTCACCCCTCCACTTT. Protein: CASSVASSYNSPLHF.

The V call is TRBV29-1, the J call TRBJ2-1; 11 bases align to TRBD2. The germline CDR1 and CDR2 sequences are SQVTM and ANQGSEA. Germline trimming cut 3 bases from V and 4 bases from J; bases unmatched to any gene: 2. This CDR3 contains 14 residues. The CDR3 DNA follows: TGCAGCGTTGAGCCTAGCGGGGGGTACAATGAGCAGTTCTTC. Translation gives CSVEPSGGYNEQFF.

This clone appeared a single time. CDR3 protein: CASSRGQNIPGELFF. The CDR3, as DNA: TGTGCCAGCAGCCGTGGACAGAACATTCCCGGGGAGCTGTTTTTT. V and J are TRBV11-2 and TRBJ2-2; TRBD1 might be the D (6 bases). Germline CDR1 and CDR2: SGHAT and FQNNGV. The CDR3 sequence is 15 residues long. Trimming took off 5 bases at V and 6 bases at J, with 16 bases between the two ends. Filled out from reference TRBV11-2 and TRBJ2-2, the complete variable domain reads EAGVAQSPRYKIIEKRQSVAFWCNPISGHATLYWYQQILGQGPKLLIQFQNNGVVDDSQLPKDRFSAERLKGVDSTLKIQPAKLEDSAVYLCASSRGQNIPGELFFGEGSRLTVL.

V is TRBV18 and J is TRBJ1-3, with 8 bases that match TRBD1. J lost 2 bases, V lost 0 bases, and 3 bases had no gene match. There are 16 residues in the CDR3. The germline CDR1 and CDR2 sequences are KGHSH and LQKENI. DNA for the CDR3: TGTGCCAGCTCACCACCGCAGGGGGCACCTGGAAACACCATATATTTT. Encoded protein: CASSPPQGAPGNTIYF.

The genes are TRBV12-5 and TRBJ2-1, with D possibly matching TRBD1 (6 bases). The CDR3 loop spans 16 amino acids. Germline values: CDR1 LGHNT, CDR2 FRNRAP. V lost 0 bases, J lost 3 bases, and 12 bases lay in between. DNA for the CDR3: TGTGCTAGTGGTTTGGTGTTGGGGGCTCGCTACAATGAGCAGTTCTTC. Encoded protein: CASGLVLGARYNEQFF.

A word on this clone: The sample carries other DNA sequences with the same CDR3. V and J are TRBV19 and TRBJ2-1; TRBD2 matches 7 bases. CDR1 is LNHDA, CDR2 SQIVND, per germline (reference sequence). V lost 1 base and J lost 7; bases outside the gene matches: 7. This CDR3 has 15 residues. This CDR3 reads CASSIGGRGVNEQFF. The CDR3 DNA reads as TGTGCCAGTAGTATAGGGGGGAGGGGAGTAAATGAGCAGTTCTTC.

V is TRBV29-1 and J is TRBJ1-2, with TRBD1 identical over 7 bases. CDR1 is SQVTM, CDR2 ANQGSEA, per germline. This CDR3 is 13 amino acids long. J was trimmed by 4 bases and V by 1 base; bases with no gene match: 3. CDR3 nucleotides: TGCAGCGTTGAAGGACGACAGGGCTATGGCTACACCTTC. Protein: CSVEGRQGYGYTF.

Worth noting for this clone: This sample also contains other DNA sequences that code for the same CDR3. The chain carries TRBV7-9 and TRBJ1-1, with D unresolved. Germline V CDR1 and CDR2: SEHNR, FQNEAQ (reference sequence). This CDR3 is 13 amino acids long. V lost 1 base and J 4 bases, leaving 7 bases between the germline ends. The CDR3 sequence: CASSLDGGTEAFF. CDR3 bases: TGTGCCAGCAGCTTAGATGGAGGCACTGAAGCTTTCTTT.

This sequence joins TRBV7-2 and TRBJ2-6; tentatively, D is TRBD1 (5 bases). The CDR3 has 16 residues. Trimming took off 5 bases at V and 2 bases at J, with 13 bases between the two ends. Germline CDR1 is SGHTA and CDR2 is FQGNSA. CDR3 sequence: CASSHGLGPGANVLTF. The CDR3 DNA follows: TGTGCCAGCAGCCATGGGTTGGGGCCTGGGGCCAACGTCCTGACTTTC. The entire variable domain, with the rest obtained from reference TRBV7-2 and TRBJ2-6, is as follows: GAGVSQSPSNKVTEKGKDVELRCDPISGHTALYWYRQSLGQGLEFLIYFQGNSAPDKSGLPSDRFSAERTGGSVSTLTIQRTQQEDSAVYLCASSHGLGPGANVLTFGAGSRLTVL.

This clone was counted only a few times. This rearrangement joins TRBV6-5 to TRBJ1-2; D perhaps matches TRBD1 (6 bases). CDR1 is MNHEY, CDR2 SVGAGI, per germline. This CDR3 comprises 13 residues. V was pared by 6 bases and J by 8 bases, with 16 bases between. CDR3 nucleotides: TGTGCCAGCAGCACGAACCCCGACAGGGGCTACACCTTC. Translating it yields CASSTNPDRGYTF.

This clone has a single count. The chain combines TRBV7-9 with TRBJ1-2; no definite D call. CDR3 size: 17 residues. Germline CDR1 SEHNR, CDR2 FQNEAQ (reference sequence). Trimming pared 0 bases from V and 7 bases from J, leaving 21 bases between. The CDR3 here is CASSLAPPHATAGGYTF. DNA of the CDR3: TGTGCCAGCAGCTTAGCCCCCCCACATGCTACGGCGGGTGGCTACACCTTC.

This clone has a handful of counts. The CDR3 spells CASSYEVGNTEAFF. The CDR3 DNA is TGTGCCAGCAGTTACGAGGTAGGGAACACTGAAGCTTTCTTT. The chain carries TRBV6-5 and TRBJ1-1; D is undetermined. Germline V lookup: CDR1 MNHEY, CDR2 SVGAGI. CDR3 length: 14 amino acids. V was cut by 2 bases and J by 1 base, with 8 bases left in between.

The CDR3 DNA is TGTGCCAGCAGTTCCTCAGAGGCAAGGGGGTACGAAAAACTGTTTTTT. Protein product: CASSSSEARGYEKLFF. J is TRBJ1-4 and V is TRBV28; tentatively, D is TRBD1 (6 bases). The V end lost 4 bases, the J end lost 8 bases, and 20 bases lay between the germline ends. The CDR3 sequence is 16 residues long. Germline-derived CDR1 and CDR2 are MDHEN and SYDVKM. Filled out from reference TRBV28 and TRBJ1-4, the complete variable domain reads DVKVTQSSRYLVKRTGEKVFLECVQDMDHENMFWYRQDPGLGLRLIYFSYDVKMKEKGDIPEGYSVSREKKERFSLILESASTNQTSMYLCASSSSEARGYEKLFFGSGTQLSVL.

The V call is TRBV30, the J call TRBJ2-2; D is uncertain. Germline assignment: CDR1 GTSNPN and CDR2 SVGIG (reference sequence). The V end was cut by 3 bases, the J end by 6 bases, with 8 bases between. This CDR3 is built from 12 residues. The CDR3 sequence is CAWSPFSGELFF. The CDR3 nucleotides are TGTGCCTGGAGCCCCTTTTCCGGGGAGCTGTTTTTT.

The chain employs TRBV6-1 and TRBJ1-2; D not resolved. V lost 2 bases and J lost 7, with 11 bases in between. CDR3 length: 13 amino acids. CDR1 is MNHNS and CDR2 is SASEGT in the germline V gene. The CDR3 DNA follows: TGTGCCAGCAGTGAACCGGGGAGGACTGGCTACACCTTC. Encoded protein: CASSEPGRTGYTF.

This clone was found a few times. The chain combines TRBV5-1 with TRBJ2-3, with a weak D call TRBD2 (5 bases). This CDR3 spans 15 amino acids. Germline V gene sequence: CDR1 SGHRS, CDR2 YFSETQ. V dropped 4 bases and J dropped 1 base, with 13 bases sitting between them. CDR3 coding DNA: TGCGCCAGCAGCCCGGTCGACTACCGCACAGATACGCAGTATTTT. Amino acids: CASSPVDYRTDTQYF.

The chain has TRBV5-1 and TRBJ1-2, with 12 bases that match TRBD1. This CDR3 has 14 residues. CDR1 is SGHRS and CDR2 is YFSETQ in the germline V gene. With V trimmed by 3 bases and J by 8 bases, 5 bases remained unmatched. The CDR3 loop reads CASSSGTGGFGYTF. The CDR3 DNA sequence: TGCGCCAGCAGCTCCGGGACAGGGGGCTTCGGCTACACCTTC.

In this sample, this clone turned up once. CDR3 coding DNA: TGTGCCAGCAGCTTAGTGCGGGAAACCGGGGAGCTGTTTTTT. Residues: CASSLVRETGELFF. The chain combines TRBV7-2 with TRBJ2-2, with D perhaps matching TRBD2 (6 bases). CDR1 is SGHTA and CDR2 is FQGNSA in the germline V gene. Trimming cost V 1 base and J 5 bases, with 8 bases left between them. The CDR3 has 14 amino acids.

This rearrangement joins TRBV6-5 to TRBJ2-5; no reliable D call. This CDR3 has 14 amino acids. From germline, CDR1 is MNHEY and CDR2 SVGAGI. V dropped 0 bases and J dropped 4 bases, with 9 bases sitting between them. Here the CDR3 DNA reads TGTGCCAGCAGTTACTCAAACCTCGGAGAGACCCAGTACTTC. It translates to CASSYSNLGETQYF.

CDR3 sequence: CASSLDGGAGANVLTF. DNA of the CDR3: TGCGCCAGCAGCCTGGATGGGGGCGCGGGGGCCAACGTCCTGACTTTC. The V call is TRBV5-1, the J call TRBJ2-6, with a possible D match to TRBD1 (6 bases). Germline loops: CDR1 SGHRS, CDR2 YFSETQ. The CDR3 runs to 16 residues. V was shortened by 4 bases and J by 4 bases, with 15 bases between the two germline ends.

V and J are TRBV4-1 and TRBJ2-7; D unresolved. Germline CDR1 and CDR2: MGHRA and YSYEKL. The CDR3 consists of 14 residues. V lost 0 bases and J lost 2, with 8 bases in between. The CDR3 DNA follows: TGCGCCAGCAGCCAAGAAGCACAGACCTACGAGCAGTACTTC. Its translation is CASSQEAQTYEQYF.

This clone occurred once. The rearrangement links TRBV7-2 to TRBJ2-7; D is perhaps TRBD2 (7 bases). Germline CDR1 and CDR2: SGHTA and FQGNSA. The CDR3 has 15 amino acids. V lost 2 bases and J lost 2, with 13 bases in between. In DNA form, the CDR3 reads TGTGCCAGCAGCTTACTGGGAGGGGGGCCCTACGAGCAGTACTTC. It encodes CASSLLGGGPYEQYF.

The V call is TRBV2, the J call TRBJ2-7; 11 nucleotides agree with TRBD2. V dropped 11 bases and J dropped 2; count of bases not matched to a gene: 8. Per the germline V gene, CDR1 is SNHLY and CDR2 is FYNNEI. CDR3 length: 14 amino acids. CDR3 protein: CARGLAGAPYEQYF. DNA of the CDR3: TGTGCCCGCGGACTAGCGGGTGCCCCCTACGAGCAGTACTTC.

The chain uses TRBV10-3 and TRBJ1-6; TRBD1 agrees at 7 bases. Germline V gene sequence: CDR1 ENHRY, CDR2 SYGVKD. Losses at the gene ends were 4 bases for V and 5 bases for J; bases not matched to a gene: 5. CDR3 length: 15 amino acids. CDR3 in amino acids: CAISGSGQNNSPLHF. For the CDR3, the DNA is TGTGCCATCAGTGGGTCGGGACAGAATAATTCACCCCTCCACTTT.

This clone has only a few counts. The DNA of the CDR3 is TGTGCCAGCTCACCACCGTCCCGTGAACAGGGTTTAAGGCGTAGAGCTTTCTTT. Translated: CASSPPSREQGLRRRAFF. The rearrangement links TRBV18 to TRBJ1-1; D is perhaps TRBD1 (6 bases). V lost 0 bases, J lost 10 bases, and 27 bases lay in between. The CDR3 loop spans 18 amino acids. Germline CDR1 reads KGHSH; CDR2 reads LQKENI.

The J gene is TRBJ1-2, the V gene TRBV29-1, with D unclear. CDR3 length: 12 amino acids. Germline V gives CDR1 SQVTM, CDR2 ANQGSEA. V was pared by 2 bases and J by 7 bases, with 11 bases between. The CDR3 loop reads CSVESNRRGYTF. CDR3 DNA: TGCAGCGTTGAATCTAATCGTCGTGGCTACACCTTC.

The chain couples TRBV6-1 to TRBJ2-7; D ambiguous. Germline CDR1 is MNHNS and CDR2 is SASEGT. Trimming pared 4 bases from V and 4 bases from J, leaving 8 bases between. The CDR3 runs 12 residues. DNA of the CDR3: TGTGCCAGCAGTGCCCGGTTTTACGAGCAGTACTTC. It encodes CASSARFYEQYF.

The J gene is TRBJ2-2, the V gene TRBV5-1, with 15 bases that match TRBD2. This CDR3 contains 16 residues. Trimming removed 3 bases from V and 3 bases from J; junction bases left unmatched: 0. Germline CDR1 and CDR2: SGHRS and YFSETQ. The CDR3 region is CASSWTSGRDTGELFF. For the CDR3, the DNA is TGCGCCAGCAGCTGGACTAGCGGGAGGGACACCGGGGAGCTGTTTTTT.

V usage is TRBV7-2 and J usage is TRBJ2-1; 9 bases match TRBD2. CDR3 length: 14 residues. Trimming took 7 bases from V and 6 from J; bases not matched to a gene: 7. CDR1 is SGHTA, CDR2 FQGNSA, per germline. The CDR3 bases are TGTGCCAGCAAGCTTACGCGGGGGGGCAATGAGCAGTTCTTC. Its protein product is CASKLTRGGNEQFF.

The chain carries TRBV2 and TRBJ1-1; D gene ambiguous. This CDR3 spans 13 amino acids. The V gene's germline CDR1 is SNHLY and CDR2 FYNNEI. Trimming pared 2 bases from V and 7 bases from J, leaving 11 bases between. The CDR3 loop is CASSEQELDEAFF. The CDR3 coding sequence is TGTGCCAGCAGTGAACAGGAACTCGATGAAGCTTTCTTT. The whole variable domain, remainder taken from reference TRBV2 and TRBJ1-1, is EPEVTQTPSHQVTQMGQEVILRCVPISNHLYFYWYRQILGQKVEFLVSFYNNEISEKSEIFDDQFSVERPDGSNFTLKIRSTKLEDSAMYFCASSEQELDEAFFGQGTRLTVV.

The count of this clone is one. The J gene is TRBJ1-5, the V gene TRBV30; 7 bases match TRBD1. Germline CDR1 and CDR2: GTSNPN and SVGIG (reference sequence). The V and J ends lost 6 bases and 3 bases, in that order; junction bases with no gene match: 2. The CDR3 consists of 12 residues. CDR3 in DNA: TGTGCCTGTGACAGGGACAATCAGCCCCAGCATTTT. Its protein is CACDRDNQPQHF.